Shown below are 4 T cell receptor beta chains from a single sample sequenced in a study of human T cells and chemical hapten exposure. Specified time point: patch test 1, 2 weeks after DPC sensitization. Treatment in this sample: therapeutic diphenylcyclopropenone sensitization with weekly scalp DPC. In TCRdb, the RACE reads were re-called with MiXCR into one record per CDR3 protein. The sample contains roughly 82,000 distinct CDR3 sequences, about 11% of which appear only once. The sample in question was whole blood, obtained in connection with sensitization to the hapten diphenylcyclopropenone (DPC). Every receptor here comes from an older woman with alopecia areata. Some clones in this sample may be carry-over from other donors' samples.

In this sample, this clonotype turned up a few times. The chain employs TRBV5-1 and TRBJ1-3, with D hard to call. V lost 2 bases and J lost 0, with 12 bases in between. Per germline, CDR1 SGHRS and CDR2 YFSETQ. This CDR3 is 16 amino acids long. The CDR3 is CASSLSTTLSGNTIYF. The CDR3 DNA reads as TGCGCCAGCAGCTTATCGACAACACTCTCTGGAAACACCATATATTTT.

This clonotype was seen many times. The rearrangement uses TRBV2 and TRBJ1-4; TRBD1 agrees at 8 bases. Trimming cost V 7 bases and J 5 bases; bases outside gene matches: 6. The CDR3 is 14 amino acids. The germline V gene has CDR1 SNHLY and CDR2 FYNNEI. In nucleotides, the CDR3 is TGTGCCAGCAACGACAGGGGCTCGAATGAAAAACTGTTTTTT. It is translated as CASNDRGSNEKLFF.

This clonotype appeared a few times. The chain joins TRBV5-5 to TRBJ1-1; D might be TRBD1 (5 bases). Germline values: CDR1 SGHKS, CDR2 YYEKEE (reference sequence). This CDR3 has 14 residues. Trimming removed 1 base from V and 4 bases from J, with 11 bases in between. CDR3 nucleotides: TGTGCCAGCAGCTTGAATCCAGGGACCACTGAAGCTTTCTTT. Translated, it gives CASSLNPGTTEAFF.

There are a few counts of this clonotype. V and J are TRBV11-2 and TRBJ2-3, with 7 bases lining up with TRBD2. The V gene's germline CDR1 is SGHAT and CDR2 FQNNGV. The V gene end was trimmed by 1 base and the J gene end by 6 bases; junction bases not matched to a gene: 1. The CDR3 extends over 13 amino acids. CDR3 coding DNA: TGTGCCAGCAGCTTAGGAGCGGGGGATACGCAGTATTTT. Its protein product is CASSLGAGDTQYF.